This T cell receptor (beta chain) was sequenced during a study of T cell changes during pregnancy in multiple sclerosis. The V gene's germline CDR1 is MDHEN and CDR2 SYDVKM. The CDR3 is 14 residues long. V lost 7 bases and J lost 5, with 17 bases in between. TCRdb's copy holds only in-frame clones and misses some; the assay was immunoSEQ multiplex PCR. This table has about 110,000 clones, more than 80% appearing once. The clonotype was recovered from a female donor with multiple sclerosis, enrolled in a pregnancy study. The chain couples TRBV28 to TRBJ2-5, with D tentatively TRBD2 (6 bases). This material consisted of peripheral blood, taken before pregnancy. The CDR3: CASKGLSVGETQYF. The CDR3 DNA sequence: TGTGCCAGCAAGGGACTTTCCGTGGGGGAGACCCAGTACTTC.